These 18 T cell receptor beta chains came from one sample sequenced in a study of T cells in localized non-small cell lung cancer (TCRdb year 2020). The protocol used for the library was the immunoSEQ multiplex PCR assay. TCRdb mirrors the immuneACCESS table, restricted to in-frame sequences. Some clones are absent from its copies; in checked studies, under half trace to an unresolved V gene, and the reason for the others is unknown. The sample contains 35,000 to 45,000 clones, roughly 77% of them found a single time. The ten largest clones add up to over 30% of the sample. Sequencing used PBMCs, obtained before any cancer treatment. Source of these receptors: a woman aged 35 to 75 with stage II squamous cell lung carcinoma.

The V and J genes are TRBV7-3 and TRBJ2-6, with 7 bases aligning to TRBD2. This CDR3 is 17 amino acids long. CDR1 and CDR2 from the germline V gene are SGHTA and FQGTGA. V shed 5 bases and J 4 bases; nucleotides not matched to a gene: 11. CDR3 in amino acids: CASSPRSGGGGANVLTF. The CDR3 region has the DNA TGTGCCAGCAGCCCTAGATCAGGCGGGGGAGGGGCCAACGTCCTGACTTTC.

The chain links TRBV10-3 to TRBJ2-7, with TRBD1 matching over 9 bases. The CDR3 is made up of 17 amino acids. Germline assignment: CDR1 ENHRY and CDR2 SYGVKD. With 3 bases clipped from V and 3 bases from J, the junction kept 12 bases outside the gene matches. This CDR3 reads CAISDSLGTGLDYEQYF. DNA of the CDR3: TGTGCCATCAGTGATTCCCTCGGGACAGGGTTGGACTACGAGCAGTACTTC.

The chain's CDR3 is CASSYPTGTEAFF. The CDR3, as DNA: TGTGCCAGCAGTTACCCGACAGGGACTGAAGCTTTCTTT. The chain joins TRBV6-6 to TRBJ1-1, with 7 bases matching TRBD1. With 2 bases clipped from V and 5 bases from J, the junction kept 2 bases outside the gene matches. The CDR3 consists of 13 residues. Germline loops: CDR1 MNHNY, CDR2 SVGAGI (reference sequence).

The CDR3 nucleotides read TGTGCCAGCAGCTTAAAGGCGACAGGGGGAGAGGAAAAACTGTTTTTT. Translation: CASSLKATGGEEKLFF. The chain combines TRBV7-8 with TRBJ1-4, with 9 bases fitting TRBD1. V lost 2 bases, J lost 8 bases, and 9 bases stayed unmatched. This CDR3 comprises 16 residues. CDR1 and CDR2 from the germline V gene are SGHVS and FQNEAQ.

The CDR3 DNA reads as TGTGCCACCAGCAGAGTCCCCGGGACTAGCGGGAGCACAGATACGCAGTATTTT. This sequence encodes CATSRVPGTSGSTDTQYF. The chain uses TRBV15 and TRBJ2-3, with TRBD2 identical over 12 bases. Germline CDR1 is LNHNV and CDR2 is YYDKDF (reference sequence). Trimming cost V 1 base and J 0 bases; bases outside gene matches: 5. The CDR3 sequence is 18 residues long.

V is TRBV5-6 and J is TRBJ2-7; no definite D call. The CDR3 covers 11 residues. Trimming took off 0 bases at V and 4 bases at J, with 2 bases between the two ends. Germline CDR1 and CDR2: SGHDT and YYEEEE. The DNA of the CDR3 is TGTGCCAGCAGCTTGGGGTACGAGCAGTACTTC. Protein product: CASSLGYEQYF.

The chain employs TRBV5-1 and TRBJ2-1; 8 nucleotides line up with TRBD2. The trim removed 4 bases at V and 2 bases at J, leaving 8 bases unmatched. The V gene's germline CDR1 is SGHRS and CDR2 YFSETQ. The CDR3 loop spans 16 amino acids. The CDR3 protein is CASSLTGTRPYNEQFF. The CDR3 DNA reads TGCGCCAGCAGCCTGACCGGGACTAGGCCCTACAATGAGCAGTTCTTC.

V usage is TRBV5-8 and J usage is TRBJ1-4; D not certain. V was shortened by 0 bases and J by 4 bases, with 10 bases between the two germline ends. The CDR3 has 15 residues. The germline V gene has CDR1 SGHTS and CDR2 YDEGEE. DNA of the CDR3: TGTGCCAGCAGCTTGGGGTTGTCCGATAATGAAAAACTGTTTTTT. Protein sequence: CASSLGLSDNEKLFF.

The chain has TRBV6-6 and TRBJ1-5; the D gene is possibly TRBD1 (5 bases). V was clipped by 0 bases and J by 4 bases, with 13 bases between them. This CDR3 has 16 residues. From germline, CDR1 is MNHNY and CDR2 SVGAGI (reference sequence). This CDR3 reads CASSYSERGGNQPQHF. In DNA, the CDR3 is TGTGCCAGCAGTTACTCGGAAAGGGGAGGGAATCAGCCCCAGCATTTT.

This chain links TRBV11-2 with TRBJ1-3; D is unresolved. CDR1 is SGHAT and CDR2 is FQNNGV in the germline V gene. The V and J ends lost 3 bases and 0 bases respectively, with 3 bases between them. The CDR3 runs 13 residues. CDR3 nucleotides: TGTGCCAGCAGCTTCAGCTCTGGAAACACCATATATTTT. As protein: CASSFSSGNTIYF.

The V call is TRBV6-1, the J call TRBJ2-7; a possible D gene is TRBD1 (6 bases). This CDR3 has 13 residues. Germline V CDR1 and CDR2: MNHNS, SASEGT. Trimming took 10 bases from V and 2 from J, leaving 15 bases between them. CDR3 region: CATLGTLPYEQYF. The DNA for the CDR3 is TGTGCCACCCTCGGGACACTCCCCTACGAGCAGTACTTC.

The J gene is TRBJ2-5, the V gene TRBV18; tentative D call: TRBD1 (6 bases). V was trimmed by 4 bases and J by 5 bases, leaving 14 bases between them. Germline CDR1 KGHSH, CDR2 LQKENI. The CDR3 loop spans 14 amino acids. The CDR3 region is CASSQTDRSETQYF. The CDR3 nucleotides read TGTGCCAGCTCACAAACCGACAGGTCGGAGACCCAGTACTTC.

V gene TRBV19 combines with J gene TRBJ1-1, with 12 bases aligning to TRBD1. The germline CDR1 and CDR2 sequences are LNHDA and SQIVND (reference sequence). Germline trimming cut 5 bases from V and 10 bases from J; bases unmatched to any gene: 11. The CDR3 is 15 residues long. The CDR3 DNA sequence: TGTGCCAGTAGTCTAACCGGGACAGGGGGCCGGGCAGCTTTCTTT. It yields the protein CASSLTGTGGRAAFF.

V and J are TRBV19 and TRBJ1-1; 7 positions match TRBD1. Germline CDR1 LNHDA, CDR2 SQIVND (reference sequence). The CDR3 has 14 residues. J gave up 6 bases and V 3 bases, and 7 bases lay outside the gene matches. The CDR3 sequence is CASSIKGGFSEAFF. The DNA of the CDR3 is TGTGCCAGTAGTATCAAAGGGGGCTTTTCTGAAGCTTTCTTT.

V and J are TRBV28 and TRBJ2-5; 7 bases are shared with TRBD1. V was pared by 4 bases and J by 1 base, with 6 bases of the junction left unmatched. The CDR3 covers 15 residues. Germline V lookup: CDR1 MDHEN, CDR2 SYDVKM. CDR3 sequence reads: CASSSGTEFQETQYF. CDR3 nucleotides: TGTGCCAGCAGTTCCGGGACAGAGTTCCAAGAGACCCAGTACTTC.

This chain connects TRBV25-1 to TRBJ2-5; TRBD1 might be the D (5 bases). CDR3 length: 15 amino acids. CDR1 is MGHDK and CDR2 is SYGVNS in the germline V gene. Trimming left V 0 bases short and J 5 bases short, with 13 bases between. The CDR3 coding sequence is TGTGCCAGCAGTGAATATGTGGGGCTAGAGGAGACCCAGTACTTC. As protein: CASSEYVGLEETQYF. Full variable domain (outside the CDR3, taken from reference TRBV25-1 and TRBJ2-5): EADIYQTPRYLVIGTGKKITLECSQTMGHDKMYWYQQDPGMELHLIHYSYGVNSTEKGDLSSESTVSRIRTEHFPLTLESARPSHTSQYLCASSEYVGLEETQYFGPGTRLLVL.

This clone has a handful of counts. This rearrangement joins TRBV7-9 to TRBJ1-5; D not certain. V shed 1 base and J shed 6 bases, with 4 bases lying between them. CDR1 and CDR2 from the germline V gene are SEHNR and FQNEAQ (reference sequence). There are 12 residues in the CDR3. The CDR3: CASSLGGQPQHF. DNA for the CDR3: TGTGCCAGCAGCTTAGGAGGTCAGCCCCAGCATTTT.

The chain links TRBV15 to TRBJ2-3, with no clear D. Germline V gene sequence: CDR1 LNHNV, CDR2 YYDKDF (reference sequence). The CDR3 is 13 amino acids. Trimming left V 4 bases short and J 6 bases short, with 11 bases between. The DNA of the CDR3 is TGTGCCACCAGCACTAGTTCGTGGGATACGCAGTATTTT. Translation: CATSTSSWDTQYF.